Below are 7 T cell receptor beta chains sequenced from a single sample in a study of blood T cell repertoires in COVID-19. Using immunoSEQ multiplex PCR, the repertoire was profiled, and TCRdb retains in-frame clones only, with some absent. This table has 250,000 to 300,000 clones, almost 90% appearing once. Sequencing was performed on peripheral blood. The source of these receptors is a woman in her 30s with COVID-19, enrolled during active disease.

This CDR3 reads CASSRGETQYF. The DNA for the CDR3 is TGTGCCAGCTCACGGGGAGAGACCCAGTACTTC. This chain links TRBV7-8 with TRBJ2-5; D is perhaps TRBD2 (5 bases). Per the germline V gene, CDR1 is SGHVS and CDR2 is FQNEAQ. The V gene lost 8 bases and the J gene lost 4 bases, with 8 bases spanning the gap. The CDR3 covers 11 residues.

About this clone: The same CDR3 can be traced to other DNA sequences in this sample. The chain uses TRBV4-1 and TRBJ2-2; 10 positions match TRBD1. Germline CDR1 MGHRA, CDR2 YSYEKL. J gave up 4 bases and V 4 bases, and 3 bases lay outside the gene matches. This CDR3 has 15 amino acids. For the CDR3, the DNA is TGCGCCAGCAGCCCCGGACAGGGGGGCACCGGGGAGCTGTTTTTT. Translating gives CASSPGQGGTGELFF.

V gene TRBV20-1 combines with J gene TRBJ2-7; D remains ambiguous. The germline V gene has CDR1 DFQATT and CDR2 SNEGSKA (reference sequence). The CDR3 contains 11 residues. Trimming cost V 6 bases and J 7 bases, with 13 bases left between them. The CDR3 sequence: CSAAIAREQYF. The CDR3 DNA is TGCAGTGCGGCGATAGCTCGGGAGCAGTACTTC.

V usage is TRBV28 and J usage is TRBJ2-7; D gene ambiguous. Trimming cost V 9 bases and J 6 bases, with 21 bases left between them. CDR1 is MDHEN, CDR2 SYDVKM, per germline. The CDR3 consists of 14 residues. The CDR3 DNA reads as TGTGCCAGTAAACCTTTACCTCGATCGGGCGAGCAGTACTTC. Translating gives CASKPLPRSGEQYF.

V gene TRBV7-9 combines with J gene TRBJ1-1; D is ambiguous. The germline CDR1 and CDR2 sequences are SEHNR and FQNEAQ (reference sequence). Between the trimmed V and J ends, which lost 3 bases and 2 bases, there was a span of 10 bases. CDR3 length: 14 amino acids. CDR3 sequence: CASSLAFLNTEAFF. The CDR3 nucleotides are TGTGCCAGCAGCTTGGCCTTTCTCAACACTGAAGCTTTCTTT.

V is TRBV18 and J is TRBJ1-2, with D maybe TRBD1 (5 bases). Germline loops: CDR1 KGHSH, CDR2 LQKENI. V shed 3 bases and J shed 2 bases, with 13 bases lying between them. There are 15 residues in the CDR3. In nucleotides, the CDR3 is TGTGCCAGCTCACCTACCGCGACAGTCAACTATGGCTACACCTTC. Residues: CASSPTATVNYGYTF.

V usage is TRBV6-2 or TRBV6-3 and J usage is TRBJ1-5; TRBD1 might be the D (6 bases). V was clipped by 4 bases and J by 1 base, with 11 bases between them. There are 15 residues in the CDR3. Germline V lookup: CDR1 MNHEY, CDR2 SVGEGT. The CDR3 nucleotides are TGTGCCAGCAGTTCAGGGGTTTCGAGCAATCAGCCCCAGCATTTT. This codes for CASSSGVSSNQPQHF.